This T cell receptor (beta chain) is drawn from a study of blood T cell repertoires in COVID-19 (dated by TCRdb to the early 2020s). About the full investigation: Samples from collaborators originated in the United States, Italy and Spain and spanned both the acute and convalescent phases of COVID-19. Samples were obtained from the ongoing ImmuneRACE study (first 160 participants) and from about 1,300 subjects provided by 6 global collaborators. Subjects who had been exposed to COVID-19, were actively infected with it, or had recovered from it provided the deeply sampled blood TCRbeta repertoires that made up the dataset. The sample metadata nearly always contained a de-identified subject ID, COVID-19 status, age in years and sex. The prospective study material was composed of cDNA or gDNA derived from T cells, B-cell-depleted T cells, or PBMCs. Where available, HLA class I and class II types were obtained from metadata supplied by the sample provider rather than from assay-based typing. The repertoires were released in a freely available public database intended as a resource for research on the immune response to SARS-CoV-2.

The CDR3 numbers 19 residues from cysteine through phenylalanine. Only the CDR3 DNA stays, 57 bases, in frame from base 1. V and J are trimmed by 5 bases and 0 bases, and the gene matches miss 13 bases of the junction. The germline V gene supplies CDR1 SNHLY and CDR2 FYNNEI. Beyond this particular receptor, the publication reports: How much clinical and demographic metadata was included differed by source and by participant, and the metadata was provided uncurated.

TCRbeta CDR3 regions were amplified from genomic DNA using the immunoSEQ Assay, a bias-controlled multiplex PCR. For the original study's pipeline: Nucleated cell counts per sample were estimated from amplification of reference gene primers within the assay. Sequence reads were collapsed and filtered to measure the absolute abundance of every unique TCRbeta CDR3 rearrangement. Productive Simpson clonality was computed per sample as the square root of Simpson's diversity index over productive rearrangements. What TCRdb holds here is the immuneACCESS table cut down to in-frame rearrangements. Part of the clones is not present; checked against another copy, under half of the missing clones reflect an unresolved V gene, and the others are unexplained. The DNA was the basis for D and trimming; V, J and clone size are from that table. This sample is represented by about 160,000 clones; around 92% of them were singletons. The leading ten clones occupy 4.5% to 5% of the sample.

As concerns this clone: It has no known antigen specificity. No base-level quality is on record; no much larger clone is a single base apart.

At one collaborating source in Seattle, patients were enrolled during active infection and were followed longitudinally through the course of disease. Whole blood was collected in K2EDTA tubes by collaborating institutions according to the institutions' own protocols. For TCRbeta analysis, collaborators shipped samples as frozen whole blood, isolated PBMCs, or DNA extracted from either of those sample types. This chain is built from TRBV2 and TRBJ2-1; TRBD1 aligns with 10 central bases. The sequencing input was peripheral blood. The TCR originated in a man under 40 with COVID-19, enrolled during active disease. CDR3 protein: CASSLEGTGVTFSYNEQFF. Read as DNA, the sequence is TGTGCCAGCAGTCTTGAAGGGACAGGGGTTACCTTCTCCTACAATGAGCAGTTCTTC.